This T cell receptor (beta chain) was captured in a study of blood T cell repertoires in COVID-19. As for the study in general: Researchers got acute and convalescent COVID-19 samples from the United States, Italy and Spain. PBMCs, B-cell-depleted T cells, or T cells provided the cDNA or gDNA that made up the material.

Original data processing: For nucleated cells, counts were estimated from reference gene primer amplification. Clones were sequenced by immunoSEQ multiplex PCR, and TCRdb holds only the in-frame ones, with some missing. For V, J and clone size, that table is used; D and trimming come from the DNA. In the table there are approximately 170,000 clones, 84% of which are singletons. This CDR3 contains 15 residues. Germline V gives CDR1 SGHRS, CDR2 YFSETQ. V was shortened by 4 bases and J by 3 bases, with 14 bases between the two germline ends. The chain recombines TRBV5-1 with TRBJ2-1; D is unclear. The specimen sequenced was peripheral blood. This clonotype was obtained from a man between 35 and 55 years old who had recovered from COVID-19. The CDR3 region is CASSPPGSYYNEQFF. DNA for the CDR3: TGCGCCAGCAGCCCACCGGGTAGCTACTACAATGAGCAGTTCTTC.